This T cell receptor (beta chain) is from a study of shared clonotypes between healthy human individuals. This CDR3 is built from 12 residues. Losses at the gene ends were 5 bases for V and 9 bases for J; bases not matched to a gene: 5. Germline V gives CDR1 SGHTA, CDR2 FQGNSA. This clone turned up a few times. Method: immunoSEQ multiplex PCR; TCRdb's copy keeps in-frame clones and lacks some. The sample yields some 510,000 clones, 70% to 80% seen once. The TCR was taken from a woman in her thirties or forties in good health. Some clones in this sample may be carry-over from other donors' samples. This sequence joins TRBV7-2 and TRBJ1-1; 8 nucleotides align to TRBD1. Material for sequencing was PBMCs. DNA of the CDR3: TGTGCCAGCAGCCCACAGGGGGGAAAAGCTTTCTTT. Its protein is CASSPQGGKAFF.